This T cell receptor (beta chain) came from a study of CD8 T cells in Susac syndrome. Study results and limitations: The study conceded that relatively few individuals underwent its TCR sequencing and HLA analysis.

Trimming took 6 bases from V and 6 from J, leaving 15 bases between them. The CDR3 has 14 residues. CDR1 and CDR2 from the germline V gene are MNHEY and SMNVEV (reference sequence). Points on this clonotype: Its matching antigen is unknown.

With random hexamers, reverse transcription was performed on roughly 0.45 to 1 ug of RNA. It was immunoSEQ multiplex PCR that amplified TCR beta CDR3 across 54 Vbeta and 13 Jbeta. TCRdb re-called the immunoSEQ multiplex PCR reads with MiXCR, one entry per CDR3 protein. In the table there are approximately 280,000 distinct CDR3 sequences, roughly 85% of which are singletons. The study used treatment-naive patients who had stable or active relapsing-remitting disease as multiple sclerosis controls. TEMRA cells were enriched by FACS, and CD4+ and CD8+ T cells were negatively isolated. Sequenced sample: CD8+ T cells from PBMCs. V usage is TRBV27 and J usage is TRBJ1-5; the D is unclear. This TCR was sampled from a human donor with multiple sclerosis. The CDR3 sequence: CASSQPGFLQPQHF. In DNA form, the CDR3 reads TGTGCCAGCAGCCAGCCCGGGTTTCTTCAGCCCCAGCATTTT.